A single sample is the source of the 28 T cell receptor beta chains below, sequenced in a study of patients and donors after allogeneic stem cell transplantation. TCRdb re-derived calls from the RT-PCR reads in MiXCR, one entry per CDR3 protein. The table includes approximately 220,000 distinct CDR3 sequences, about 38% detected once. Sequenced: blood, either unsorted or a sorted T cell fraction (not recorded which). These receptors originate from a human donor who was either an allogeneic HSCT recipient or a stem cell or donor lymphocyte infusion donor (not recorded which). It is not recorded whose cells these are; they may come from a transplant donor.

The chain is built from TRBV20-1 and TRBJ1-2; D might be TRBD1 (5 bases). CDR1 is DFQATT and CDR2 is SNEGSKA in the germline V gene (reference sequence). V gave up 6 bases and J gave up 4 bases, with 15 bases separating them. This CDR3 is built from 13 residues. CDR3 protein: CSAAPGRTYGYTF. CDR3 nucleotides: TGCAGTGCAGCGCCGGGACGGACCTATGGCTACACCTTC.

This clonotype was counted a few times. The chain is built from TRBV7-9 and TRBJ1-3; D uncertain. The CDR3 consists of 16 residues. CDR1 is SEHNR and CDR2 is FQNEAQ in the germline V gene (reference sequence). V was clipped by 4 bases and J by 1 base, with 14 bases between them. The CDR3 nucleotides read TGTGCCAGCAGCTCTATCGTGGGTGTATCTGGAAACACCATATATTTT. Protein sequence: CASSSIVGVSGNTIYF.

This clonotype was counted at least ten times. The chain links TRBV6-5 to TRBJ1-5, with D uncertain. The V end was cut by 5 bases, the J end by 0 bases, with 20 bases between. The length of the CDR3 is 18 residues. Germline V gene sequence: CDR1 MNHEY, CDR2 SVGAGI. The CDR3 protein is CASSPQGIYTDSNQPQHF. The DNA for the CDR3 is TGTGCCAGCAGTCCACAAGGGATTTACACCGATAGCAATCAGCCCCAGCATTTT.

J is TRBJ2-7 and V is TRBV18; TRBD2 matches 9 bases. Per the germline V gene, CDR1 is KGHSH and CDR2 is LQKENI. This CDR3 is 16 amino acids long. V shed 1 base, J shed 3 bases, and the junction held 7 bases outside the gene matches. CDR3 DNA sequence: TGTGCCAGCTCACCACGACCGGCGGGGGGGCTCTACGAGCAGTACTTC. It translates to CASSPRPAGGLYEQYF.

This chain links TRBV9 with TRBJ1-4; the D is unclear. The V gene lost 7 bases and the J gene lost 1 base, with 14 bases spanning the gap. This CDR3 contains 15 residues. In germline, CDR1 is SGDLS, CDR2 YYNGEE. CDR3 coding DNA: TGTGCCAGCTGCCCGGAGACGGGAACTAATGAAAAACTGTTTTTT. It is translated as CASCPETGTNEKLFF.

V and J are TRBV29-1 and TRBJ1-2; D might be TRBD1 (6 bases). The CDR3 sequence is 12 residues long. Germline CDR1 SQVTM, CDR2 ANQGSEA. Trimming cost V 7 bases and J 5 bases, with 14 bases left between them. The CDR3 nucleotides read TGCAGCGCCCAGGACAGAAAGTATGGCTACACCTTC. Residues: CSAQDRKYGYTF.

CDR3 sequence reads: CASSPRQGETQYF. Written as DNA, the CDR3 is TGTGCCAGCAGCCCTCGACAGGGGGAAACGCAGTATTTT. This chain joins TRBV9 and TRBJ2-3; 9 positions agree with TRBD1. This CDR3 has 13 residues. Losses at the gene ends were 4 bases for V and 9 bases for J; bases not matched to a gene: 6. Germline loops: CDR1 SGDLS, CDR2 YYNGEE.

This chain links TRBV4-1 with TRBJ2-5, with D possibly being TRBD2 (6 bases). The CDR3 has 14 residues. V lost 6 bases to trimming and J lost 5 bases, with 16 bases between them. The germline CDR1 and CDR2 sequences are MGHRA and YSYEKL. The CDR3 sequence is CASRRRVAEETQYF. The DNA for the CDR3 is TGCGCCAGCAGAAGAAGGGTAGCGGAGGAGACCCAGTACTTC.

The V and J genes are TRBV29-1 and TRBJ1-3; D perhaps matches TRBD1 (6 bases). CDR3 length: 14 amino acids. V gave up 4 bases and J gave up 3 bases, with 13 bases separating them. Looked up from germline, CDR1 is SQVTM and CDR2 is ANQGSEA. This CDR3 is CSVATGTLGNTIYF. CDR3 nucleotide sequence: TGCAGCGTTGCAACCGGGACACTTGGAAACACCATATATTTT.

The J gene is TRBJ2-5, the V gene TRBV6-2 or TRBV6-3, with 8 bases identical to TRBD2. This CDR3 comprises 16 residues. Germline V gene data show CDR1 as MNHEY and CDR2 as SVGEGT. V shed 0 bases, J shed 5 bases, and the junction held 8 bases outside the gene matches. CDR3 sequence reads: CASSYSLGTSSETQYF. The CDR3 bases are TGTGCCAGCAGTTACTCCCTGGGGACTAGTTCGGAGACCCAGTACTTC.

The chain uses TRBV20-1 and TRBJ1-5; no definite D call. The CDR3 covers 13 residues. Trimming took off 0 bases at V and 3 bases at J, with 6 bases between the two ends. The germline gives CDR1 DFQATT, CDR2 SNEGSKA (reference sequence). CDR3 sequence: CSARDQNNQPQHF. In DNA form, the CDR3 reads TGCAGTGCTAGAGATCAGAACAATCAGCCCCAGCATTTT.

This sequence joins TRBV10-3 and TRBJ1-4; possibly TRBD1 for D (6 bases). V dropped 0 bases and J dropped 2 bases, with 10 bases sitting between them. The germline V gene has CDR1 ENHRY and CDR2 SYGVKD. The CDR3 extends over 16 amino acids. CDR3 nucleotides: TGTGCCATCAGTGAGTCGAGGGGGACGACTAATGAAAAACTGTTTTTT. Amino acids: CAISESRGTTNEKLFF.

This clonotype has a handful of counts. The CDR3 DNA is TGTGCCAGCAGTGAAGGGACAGCAGGAAACACCATATATTTT. This translates into CASSEGTAGNTIYF. The chain links TRBV6-1 to TRBJ1-3; maybe TRBD1 (6 bases). Trimming cost V 1 base and J 4 bases, with 8 bases left between them. The CDR3 contains 14 residues. Germline assignment: CDR1 MNHNS and CDR2 SASEGT.

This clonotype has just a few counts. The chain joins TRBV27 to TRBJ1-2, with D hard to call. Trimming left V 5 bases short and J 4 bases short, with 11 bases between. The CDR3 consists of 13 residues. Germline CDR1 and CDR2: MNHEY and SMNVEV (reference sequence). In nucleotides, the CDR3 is TGTGCCAGCAGTCCTCCCGGATTCTATGGCTACACCTTC. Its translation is CASSPPGFYGYTF.

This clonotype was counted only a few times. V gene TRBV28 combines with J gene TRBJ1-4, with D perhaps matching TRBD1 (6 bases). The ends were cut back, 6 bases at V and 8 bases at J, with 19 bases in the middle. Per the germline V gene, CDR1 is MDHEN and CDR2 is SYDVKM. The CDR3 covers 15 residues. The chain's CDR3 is CASSPGGSGAEKLFF. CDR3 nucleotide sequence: TGTGCCAGCAGCCCGGGGGGCTCCGGCGCCGAAAAACTGTTTTTT. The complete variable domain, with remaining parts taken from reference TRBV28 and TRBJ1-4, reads DVKVTQSSRYLVKRTGEKVFLECVQDMDHENMFWYRQDPGLGLRLIYFSYDVKMKEKGDIPEGYSVSREKKERFSLILESASTNQTSMYLCASSPGGSGAEKLFFGSGTQLSVL.

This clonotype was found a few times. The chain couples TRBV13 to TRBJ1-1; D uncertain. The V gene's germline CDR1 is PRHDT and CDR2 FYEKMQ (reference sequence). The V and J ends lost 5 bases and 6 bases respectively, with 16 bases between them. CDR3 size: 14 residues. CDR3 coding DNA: TGTGCCAGCAGCCCGGATCTTACATCGGCTGAAGCTTTCTTT. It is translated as CASSPDLTSAEAFF.

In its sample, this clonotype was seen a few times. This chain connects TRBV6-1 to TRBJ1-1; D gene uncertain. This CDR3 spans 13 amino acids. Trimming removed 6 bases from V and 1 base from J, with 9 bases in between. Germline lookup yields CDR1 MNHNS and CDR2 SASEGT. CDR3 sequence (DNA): TGTGCCAGCAGACAGCGGAGGAACACTGAAGCTTTCTTT. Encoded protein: CASRQRRNTEAFF.

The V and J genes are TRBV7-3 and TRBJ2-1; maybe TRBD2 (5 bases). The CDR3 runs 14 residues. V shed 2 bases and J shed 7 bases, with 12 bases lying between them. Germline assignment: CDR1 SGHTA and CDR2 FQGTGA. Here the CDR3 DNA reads TGTGCCAGCAGCTTATTTCCTCGAGGGAATGAGCAGTTCTTC. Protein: CASSLFPRGNEQFF.

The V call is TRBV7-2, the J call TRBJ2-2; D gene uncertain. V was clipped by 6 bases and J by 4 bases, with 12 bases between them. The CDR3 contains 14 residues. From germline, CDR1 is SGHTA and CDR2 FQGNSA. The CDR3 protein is CASSSYLTTGELFF. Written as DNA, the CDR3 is TGTGCCAGCAGTTCCTATCTTACCACCGGGGAGCTGTTTTTT. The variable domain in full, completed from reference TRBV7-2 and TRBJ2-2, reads GAGVSQSPSNKVTEKGKDVELRCDPISGHTALYWYRQSLGQGLEFLIYFQGNSAPDKSGLPSDRFSAERTGGSVSTLTIQRTQQEDSAVYLCASSSYLTTGELFFGEGSRLTVL.

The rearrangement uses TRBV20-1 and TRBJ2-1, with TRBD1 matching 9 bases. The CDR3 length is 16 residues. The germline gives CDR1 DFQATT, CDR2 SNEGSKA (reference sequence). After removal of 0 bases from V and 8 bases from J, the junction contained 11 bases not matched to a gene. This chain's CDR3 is CSARDRTGASRDEQFF. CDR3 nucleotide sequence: TGCAGTGCTAGAGATCGGACAGGGGCGTCGAGGGATGAGCAGTTCTTC.

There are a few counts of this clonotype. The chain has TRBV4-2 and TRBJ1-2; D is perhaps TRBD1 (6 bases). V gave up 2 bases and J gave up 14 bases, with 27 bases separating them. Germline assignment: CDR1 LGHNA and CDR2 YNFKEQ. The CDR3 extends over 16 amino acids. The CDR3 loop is CASSQHGAVRDIARTF. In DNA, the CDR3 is TGTGCCAGCAGCCAACACGGGGCGGTCCGGGACATAGCTAGAACCTTC.

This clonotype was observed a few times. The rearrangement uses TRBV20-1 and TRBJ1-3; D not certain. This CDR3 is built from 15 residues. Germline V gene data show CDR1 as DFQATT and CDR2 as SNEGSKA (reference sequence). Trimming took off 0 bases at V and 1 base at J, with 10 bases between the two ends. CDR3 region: CSARDLGRSGNTIYF. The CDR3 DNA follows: TGCAGTGCTAGAGATCTTGGCAGATCTGGAAACACCATATATTTT.

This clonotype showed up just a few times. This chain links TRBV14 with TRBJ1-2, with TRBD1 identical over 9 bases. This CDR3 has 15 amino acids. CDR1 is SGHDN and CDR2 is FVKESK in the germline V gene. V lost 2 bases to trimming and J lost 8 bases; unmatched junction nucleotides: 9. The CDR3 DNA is TGTGCCAGCAGCCAACGAACAGGGGGCTCGGGAGGCTACACCTTC. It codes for CASSQRTGGSGGYTF.

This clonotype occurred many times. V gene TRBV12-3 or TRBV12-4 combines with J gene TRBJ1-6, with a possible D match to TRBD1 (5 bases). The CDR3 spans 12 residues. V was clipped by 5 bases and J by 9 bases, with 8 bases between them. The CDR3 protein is CASSVRVSPLHF. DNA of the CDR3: TGTGCCAGCAGTGTCAGGGTTTCACCCCTCCACTTT.

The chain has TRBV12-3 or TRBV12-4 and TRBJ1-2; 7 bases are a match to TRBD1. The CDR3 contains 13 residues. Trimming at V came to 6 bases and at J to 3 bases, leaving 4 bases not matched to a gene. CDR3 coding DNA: TGTGCCAGCAGCATAACAGGGGACTATGGCTACACCTTC. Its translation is CASSITGDYGYTF.

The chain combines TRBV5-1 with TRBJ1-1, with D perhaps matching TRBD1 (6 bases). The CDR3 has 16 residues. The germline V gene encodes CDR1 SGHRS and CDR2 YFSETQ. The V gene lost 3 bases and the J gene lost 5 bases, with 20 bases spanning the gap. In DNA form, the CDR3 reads TGCGCCAGCAGCTCAAGGGGACACTCACTGGGTACTGAAGCTTTCTTT. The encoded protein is CASSSRGHSLGTEAFF.

CDR3 sequence: CASSNPTRGEQFF. In nucleotides, the CDR3 is TGTGCCAGCAGCAACCCCACCCGCGGTGAGCAGTTCTTC. The chain joins TRBV7-3 to TRBJ2-1; D is unclear. Trimming shortened V by 5 bases and J by 9 bases, and 14 bases separated the two germline ends. The germline gives CDR1 SGHTA, CDR2 FQGTGA. The CDR3 totals 13 residues. Using reference TRBV7-3 and TRBJ2-1 for the parts outside the CDR3, the full variable domain is GAGVSQTPSNKVTEKGKYVELRCDPISGHTALYWYRQSLGQGPEFLIYFQGTGAADDSGLPNDRFFAVRPEGSVSTLKIQRTERGDSAVYLCASSNPTRGEQFFGPGTRLTVL.

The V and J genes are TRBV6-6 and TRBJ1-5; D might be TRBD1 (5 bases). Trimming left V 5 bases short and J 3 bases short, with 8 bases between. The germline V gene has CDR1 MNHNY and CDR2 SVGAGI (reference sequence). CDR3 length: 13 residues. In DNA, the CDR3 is TGTGCCAGCAGTCCCGGACACAATCAGCCCCAGCATTTT. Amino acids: CASSPGHNQPQHF.